Below, 12 T cell receptor beta chains from the same sample are listed, as sequenced in a study of blood T cell repertoires in COVID-19. Produced via immunoSEQ multiplex PCR; TCRdb's table is partial and in-frame only. The sample contains tens of thousands of clones, roughly 84% of which appear only once. Sequenced input: peripheral blood. Receptors originate from a human donor in a cohort sampled during active COVID-19.

The chain couples TRBV10-2 to TRBJ1-6, with D unclear. V gave up 4 bases and J gave up 15 bases, with 22 bases separating them. Germline V lookup: CDR1 WSHSY, CDR2 SAAADI. This CDR3 comprises 15 residues. Written as DNA, the CDR3 is TGCGCCAGCAGTGTGACCGGGTCAGCGGAAAGGGTCCTCCACTTT. This sequence encodes CASSVTGSAERVLHF.

The chain couples TRBV7-9 to TRBJ2-2, with D possibly being TRBD2 (5 bases). CDR1 and CDR2 from the germline V gene are SEHNR and FQNEAQ (reference sequence). The CDR3 runs to 17 residues. V was clipped by 3 bases and J by 2 bases, with 16 bases between them. CDR3 in DNA: TGTGCCAGCAGCTTGATCGGGATAGAGATTAACACCGGGGAGCTGTTTTTT. Translation: CASSLIGIEINTGELFF.

This rearrangement joins TRBV9 to TRBJ2-3; 9 bases line up with TRBD1. There are 15 residues in the CDR3. The trim removed 2 bases at V and 2 bases at J, leaving 3 bases unmatched. Germline V gene sequence: CDR1 SGDLS, CDR2 YYNGEE. CDR3 coding DNA: TGTGCCAGCAGCGTCCGGGACAGGGTCACAGATACGCAGTATTTT. It codes for CASSVRDRVTDTQYF. The entire variable domain, with the rest obtained from reference TRBV9 and TRBJ2-3, is as follows: DSGVTQTPKHLITATGQRVTLRCSPRSGDLSVYWYQQSLDQGLQFLIQYYNGEERAKGNILERFSAQQFPDLHSELNLSSLELGDSALYFCASSVRDRVTDTQYFGPGTRLTVL.

This clone was detected only a few times. V usage is TRBV4-2 and J usage is TRBJ1-2; TRBD1 might be the D (6 bases). Germline CDR1 and CDR2: LGHNA and YNFKEQ. Between the trimmed V and J ends, which lost 1 base and 8 bases, there was a span of 14 bases. The CDR3 contains 14 residues. The CDR3 DNA sequence: TGTGCCAGCAGCCAAGGACGGAGCCAGGGGGGCTACACCTTC. Protein product: CASSQGRSQGGYTF.

The chain has TRBV4-1 and TRBJ1-1; 7 positions agree with TRBD1. Germline V gene lookup returns CDR1 MGHRA and CDR2 YSYEKL. Trimming removed 3 bases from V and 1 base from J; junction bases left unmatched: 5. This CDR3 contains 15 residues. CDR3 in amino acids: CASSHLTGTNTEAFF. CDR3 bases: TGCGCCAGCAGCCACCTGACAGGGACGAACACTGAAGCTTTCTTT.

The chain employs TRBV5-4 and TRBJ1-6; 10 nucleotides match TRBD1. CDR1 and CDR2 from the germline V gene are SGHNT and YYREEE (reference sequence). The CDR3 is 16 residues long. Trimming cost V 0 bases and J 7 bases; bases outside gene matches: 4. The CDR3 DNA follows: TGTGCCAGCAGCTTGGACGGGGACAGGGGAAATTCACCCCTCCACTTT. This sequence encodes CASSLDGDRGNSPLHF.

This chain uses TRBV19 with TRBJ2-3; 7 bases are shared with TRBD1. Trimming removed 9 bases from V and 4 bases from J; junction bases left unmatched: 10. The CDR3 runs 14 residues. CDR1 and CDR2 from the germline V gene are LNHDA and SQIVND (reference sequence). CDR3 in DNA: TGTGCCAGCCGGAACAGGGGAAGGGCAGATACGCAGTATTTT. The encoded protein is CASRNRGRADTQYF.

This chain links TRBV2 with TRBJ2-1; 8 bases match TRBD1. Germline assignment: CDR1 SNHLY and CDR2 FYNNEI. Trimming removed 4 bases from V and 6 bases from J; junction bases left unmatched: 8. CDR3 length: 15 amino acids. CDR3 bases: TGTGCCAGCAGTGGCCAGGGGGCGCGGGGCAATGAGCAGTTCTTC. Residues: CASSGQGARGNEQFF.

This rearrangement joins TRBV4-2 to TRBJ2-1; TRBD2 is a possible D gene (7 bases). Germline CDR1 is LGHNA and CDR2 is YNFKEQ. Deletions cut 1 base from V and 3 bases from J, with 16 bases between. The CDR3 has 17 amino acids. CDR3 loop: CASSQAWAGAVYNEQFF. Here the CDR3 DNA reads TGTGCCAGCAGCCAAGCTTGGGCGGGGGCGGTCTACAATGAGCAGTTCTTC.

This chain uses TRBV9 with TRBJ2-5; possible D gene TRBD2, 6 bases. CDR1 is SGDLS, CDR2 YYNGEE, per germline. The CDR3 loop spans 17 amino acids. V lost 0 bases, J lost 7 bases, and 22 bases lay in between. The CDR3 nucleotides read TGTGCCAGCAGCGTAGACGTAGGCGGGAAAAACCCAGGGACCCAGTACTTC. This codes for CASSVDVGGKNPGTQYF.

This rearrangement joins TRBV29-1 to TRBJ2-3; 9 bases line up with TRBD1. Germline loops: CDR1 SQVTM, CDR2 ANQGSEA. The CDR3 totals 11 residues. Trimming cost V 6 bases and J 6 bases; bases outside gene matches: 1. In DNA form, the CDR3 reads TGCAGCGTCACAGGGGGCGATACGCAGTATTTT. Translating it yields CSVTGGDTQYF.

The V gene is TRBV20-1, the J gene TRBJ1-6, with TRBD1 identical over 7 bases. CDR1 and CDR2 (germline): DFQATT, SNEGSKA (reference sequence). The CDR3 covers 11 residues. Trimming removed 4 bases from V and 14 bases from J; junction bases left unmatched: 5. The CDR3 bases are TGCAGTGCTACGACGGGACAGACCCTCCACTTT. The encoded protein is CSATTGQTLHF.